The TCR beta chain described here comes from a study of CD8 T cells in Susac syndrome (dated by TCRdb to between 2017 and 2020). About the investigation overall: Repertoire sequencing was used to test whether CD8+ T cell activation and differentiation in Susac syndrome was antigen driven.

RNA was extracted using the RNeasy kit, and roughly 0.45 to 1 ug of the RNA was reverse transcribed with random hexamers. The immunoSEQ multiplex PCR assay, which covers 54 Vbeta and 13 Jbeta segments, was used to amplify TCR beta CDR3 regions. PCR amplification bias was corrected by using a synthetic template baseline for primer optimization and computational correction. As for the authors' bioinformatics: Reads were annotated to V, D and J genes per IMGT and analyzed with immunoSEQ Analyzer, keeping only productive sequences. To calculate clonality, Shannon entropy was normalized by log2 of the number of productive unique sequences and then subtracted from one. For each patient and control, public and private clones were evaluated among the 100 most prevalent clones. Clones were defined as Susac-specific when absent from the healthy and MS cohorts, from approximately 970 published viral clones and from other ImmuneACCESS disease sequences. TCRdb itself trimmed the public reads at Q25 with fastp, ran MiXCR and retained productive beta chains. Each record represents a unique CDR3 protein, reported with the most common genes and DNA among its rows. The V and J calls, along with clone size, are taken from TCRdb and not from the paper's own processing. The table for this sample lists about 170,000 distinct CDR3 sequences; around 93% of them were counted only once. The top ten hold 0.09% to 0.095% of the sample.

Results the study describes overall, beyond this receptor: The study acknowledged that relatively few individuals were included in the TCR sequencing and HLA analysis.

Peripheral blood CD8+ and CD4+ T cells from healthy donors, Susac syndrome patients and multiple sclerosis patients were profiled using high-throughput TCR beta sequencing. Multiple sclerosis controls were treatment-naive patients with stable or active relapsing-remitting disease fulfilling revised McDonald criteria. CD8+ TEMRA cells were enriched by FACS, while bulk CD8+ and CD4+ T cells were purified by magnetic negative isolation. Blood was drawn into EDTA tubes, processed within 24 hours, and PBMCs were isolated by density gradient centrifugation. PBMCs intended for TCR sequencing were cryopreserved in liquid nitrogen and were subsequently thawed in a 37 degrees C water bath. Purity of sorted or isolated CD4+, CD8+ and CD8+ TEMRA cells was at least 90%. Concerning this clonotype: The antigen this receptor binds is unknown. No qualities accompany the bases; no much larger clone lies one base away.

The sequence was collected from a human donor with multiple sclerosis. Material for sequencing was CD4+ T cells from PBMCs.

The bases read TGTGCCAGCAGCTTAGAGGTTGGAGGGACCCAGTACTTC. It is translated as CASSLEVGGTQYF. This chain joins TRBV13 to TRBJ2-5, with TRBD2 tentatively as D gene (5 bases match). Inclusive of the bounding cysteine and phenylalanine, the CDR3 is 13 residues long. The CDR3 DNA has 39 bases and is translated from base 1. Trimming costs V 1 base and J 7 bases, and their ends lie 10 bases apart. Taken from the germline V gene (reference sequence), the CDR1 and CDR2 loops are PRHDT and FYEKMQ. The CDR3, completed at both ends by the reference TRBV13 and TRBJ2-5 genes, gives the full variable domain AAGVIQSPRHLIKEKRETATLKCYPIPRHDTVYWYQQGPGQDPQFLISFYEKMQSDKGSIPDRFSAQQFSDYHSELNMSSLELGDSALYFCASSLEVGGTQYFGPGTRLLVL.